A single sample is the source of the 5 T cell receptor beta chains below, sequenced in a study of blood T cell repertoires in COVID-19. Sequenced by immunoSEQ multiplex PCR; TCRdb stores in-frame clones only, minus some. The repertoire has a few hundred thousand clones, roughly four fifths of them found once; the top ten carry roughly 14%. The sequencing input was peripheral blood. These receptors all come from a person aged 65 to 85 with COVID-19, enrolled during active disease.

This sequence joins TRBV29-1 and TRBJ1-5; TRBD1 matches 8 bases. Germline loops: CDR1 SQVTM, CDR2 ANQGSEA. V shed 5 bases, J shed 6 bases, and the junction held 6 bases outside the gene matches. The CDR3 sequence is 13 residues long. The CDR3 DNA reads as TGCAGCGTTAGCACAGGGGGAGGTCAGCCCCAGCATTTT. Encoded protein: CSVSTGGGQPQHF.

This clone was counted between two and nine times. This chain joins TRBV7-2 and TRBJ1-5; possible D gene TRBD1, 5 bases. The CDR3 is made up of 16 amino acids. The V end lost 3 bases, the J end lost 4 bases, and 16 bases lay between the germline ends. Germline V gene data show CDR1 as SGHTA and CDR2 as FQGNSA. Here the CDR3 reads CASSFGPGGENQPQHF. CDR3 nucleotides: TGTGCCAGCAGCTTCGGACCCGGAGGGGAAAATCAGCCCCAGCATTTT.

V usage is TRBV3-1 (or the pseudogene TRBV3-2) and J usage is TRBJ2-1; 8 bases align to TRBD2. V trimming: 1 base; J trimming: 10 bases; junction bases outside the gene matches: 6. CDR1 and CDR2 from the germline V gene are LGHDT and YNNKEL (reference sequence). The CDR3 covers 14 residues. As DNA, the CDR3 is TGTGCCAGCAGCCAAGGAGCGGGAGTTCAGGAGCAGTTCTTC. Its protein product is CASSQGAGVQEQFF.

J is TRBJ2-1 and V is TRBV5-6; TRBD2 matches 10 bases. The length of the CDR3 is 18 residues. Germline loops: CDR1 SGHDT, CDR2 YYEEEE. V dropped 0 bases and J dropped 5; count of bases not matched to a gene: 11. Here the CDR3 DNA reads TGTGCCAGCAGCTTGGGCCTAGCGGGAGCACCCACTCACAATGAGCAGTTCTTC. It encodes CASSLGLAGAPTHNEQFF.

This clone has just one count. This sequence joins TRBV18 and TRBJ1-3; TRBD1 aligns across 7 bases. There are 17 residues in the CDR3. Germline loops: CDR1 KGHSH, CDR2 LQKENI. V lost 3 bases and J lost 4; bases outside the gene matches: 12. CDR3 in amino acids: CASSPPSTGSLGNTIYF. Written as DNA, the CDR3 is TGTGCCAGCTCACCTCCATCGACAGGGTCGTTGGGAAACACCATATATTTT.